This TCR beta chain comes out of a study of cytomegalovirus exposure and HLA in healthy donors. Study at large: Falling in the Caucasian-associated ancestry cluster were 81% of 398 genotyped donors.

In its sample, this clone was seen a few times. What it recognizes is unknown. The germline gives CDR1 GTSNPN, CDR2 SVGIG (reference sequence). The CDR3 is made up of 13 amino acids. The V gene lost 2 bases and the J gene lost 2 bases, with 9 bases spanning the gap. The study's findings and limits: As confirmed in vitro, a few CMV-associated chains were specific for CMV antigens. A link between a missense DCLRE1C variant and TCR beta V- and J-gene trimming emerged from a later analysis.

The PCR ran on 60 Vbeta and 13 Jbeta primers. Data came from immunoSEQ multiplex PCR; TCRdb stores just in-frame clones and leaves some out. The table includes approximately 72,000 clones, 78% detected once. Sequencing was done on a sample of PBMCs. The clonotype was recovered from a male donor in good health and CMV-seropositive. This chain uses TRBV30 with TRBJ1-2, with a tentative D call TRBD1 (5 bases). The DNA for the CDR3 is TGTGCCTGGAGTACCCCAGGGAACTATGGCTACACCTTC. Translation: CAWSTPGNYGYTF.